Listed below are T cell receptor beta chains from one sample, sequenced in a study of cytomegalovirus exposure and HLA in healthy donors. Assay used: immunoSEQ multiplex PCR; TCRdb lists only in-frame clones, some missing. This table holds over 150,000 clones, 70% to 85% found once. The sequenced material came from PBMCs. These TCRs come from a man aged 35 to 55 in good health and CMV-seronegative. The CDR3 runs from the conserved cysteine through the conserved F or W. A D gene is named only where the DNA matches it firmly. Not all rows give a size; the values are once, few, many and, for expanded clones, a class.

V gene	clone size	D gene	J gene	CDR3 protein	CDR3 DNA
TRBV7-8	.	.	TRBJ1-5	CASSLARRGNQPQHF	TGTGCCAGCAGCTTAGCGCGGCGGGGCAATCAGCCCCAGCATTTT
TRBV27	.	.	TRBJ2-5	CASSLSLTGQETQYF	TGTGCCAGCAGTTTATCGCTGACAGGACAAGAGACCCAGTACTTC
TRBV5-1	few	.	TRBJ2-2	CASSLDTGTGELFF	TGCGCCAGCAGCCTAGACACAGGGACCGGGGAGCTGTTTTTT
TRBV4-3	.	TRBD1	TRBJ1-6	CASSQETGVSYNSPLHF	TGCGCCAGCAGCCAAGAGACAGGGGTCTCCTATAATTCACCCCTCCACTTT
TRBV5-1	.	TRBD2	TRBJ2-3	CASSLGGVTDTQYF	TGCGCCAGCAGCCTGGGGGGGGTGACAGATACGCAGTATTTT
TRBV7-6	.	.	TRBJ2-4	CASSLGRVGAKNIQYF	TGTGCCAGCAGCTTAGGCAGGGTCGGAGCCAAAAACATTCAGTACTTC
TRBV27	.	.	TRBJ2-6	CASSFELPGRGANVLTF	TGTGCCAGCAGTTTCGAACTGCCAGGGCGTGGGGCCAACGTCCTGACTTTC
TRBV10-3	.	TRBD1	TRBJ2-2	CAISEVPGQGTGELFF	TGTGCCATCAGTGAGGTCCCGGGACAGGGTACCGGGGAGCTGTTTTTT
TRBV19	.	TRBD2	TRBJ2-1	CASSRIAGGPSEQFF	TGTGCCAGTAGTAGAATAGCGGGAGGGCCCAGTGAGCAGTTCTTC
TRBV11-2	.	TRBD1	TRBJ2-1	CASRTTGVEQFF	TGTGCCAGCAGGACAACAGGGGTGGAGCAGTTCTTC
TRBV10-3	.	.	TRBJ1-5	CAISEGQFGYSNQPQHF	TGTGCCATCAGTGAAGGACAGTTCGGATATAGCAATCAGCCCCAGCATTTT
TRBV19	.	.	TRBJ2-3	CASSGQYTDTQYF	TGTGCCAGTAGTGGACAGTACACAGATACGCAGTATTTT
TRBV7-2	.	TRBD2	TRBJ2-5	CASSQLKREIETQYF	TGTGCCAGCAGCCAATTGAAGCGGGAGATAGAGACCCAGTACTTC
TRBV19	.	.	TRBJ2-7	CASRSDIPPYEQYF	TGTGCCAGTAGGAGCGATATACCTCCGTACGAGCAGTACTTC
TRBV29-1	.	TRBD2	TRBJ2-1	CSTRTSGTYNEQFF	TGCAGCACCCGGACTAGCGGGACCTACAATGAGCAGTTCTTC
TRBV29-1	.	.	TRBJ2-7	CSVEDGGGGYEQYF	TGCAGCGTTGAAGATGGAGGGGGGGGCTACGAGCAGTACTTC
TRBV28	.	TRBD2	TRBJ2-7	CASRPPGLAYYRYF	TGTGCCAGCAGACCCCCGGGACTAGCGTACTACCGATACTTC
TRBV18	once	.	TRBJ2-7	CASSPTGPEQYF	TGTGCCAGCTCACCAACAGGGCCCGAGCAGTACTTC
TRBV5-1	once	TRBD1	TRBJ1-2	CASSWTGGNGYTF	TGCGCCAGCAGCTGGACAGGGGGCAATGGCTACACCTTC
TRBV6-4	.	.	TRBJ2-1	CASSDGTGFNEQFF	TGTGCCAGCAGTGACGGTACAGGGTTCAATGAGCAGTTCTTC
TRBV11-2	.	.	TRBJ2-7	CASSADSRRYEQYF	TGTGCCAGCAGCGCCGATTCTAGGAGGTACGAGCAGTACTTC
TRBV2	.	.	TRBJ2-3	CASSEAVFDTQYF	TGTGCCAGCAGTGAAGCCGTTTTTGATACGCAGTATTTT
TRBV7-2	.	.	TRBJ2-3	CASSLGDSLGQYF	TGTGCCAGCAGCCTAGGGGACTCCTTAGGGCAGTATTTT
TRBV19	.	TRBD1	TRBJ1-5	CASSTDRGQPQHF	TGTGCCAGTAGTACGGACAGGGGTCAGCCCCAGCATTTT
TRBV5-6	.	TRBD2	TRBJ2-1	CASSLGLAGVRSWEQFF	TGTGCCAGCAGCTTGGGACTAGCGGGAGTCCGGAGTTGGGAGCAGTTCTTC
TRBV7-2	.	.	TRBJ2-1	CASSLVPNNEQFF	TGTGCCAGCAGCTTGGTACCTAACAATGAGCAGTTCTTC
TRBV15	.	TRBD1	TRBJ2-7	CATSRDREQGVVYEQYF	TGTGCCACCAGCAGAGATAGGGAACAGGGGGTGGTCTACGAGCAGTACTTC
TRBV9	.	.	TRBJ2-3	CASSSQDTQYF	TGTGCCAGCAGCAGCCAAGATACGCAGTATTTT
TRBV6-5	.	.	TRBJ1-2	CASSRGANYGYTF	TGTGCCAGCAGCCGGGGAGCTAACTATGGCTACACCTTC
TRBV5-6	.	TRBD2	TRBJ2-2	CASSWGLAGGTGELFF	TGTGCCAGCAGCTGGGGACTAGCGGGAGGGACCGGGGAGCTGTTTTTT
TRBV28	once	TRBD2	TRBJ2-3	CASSQGTSGLPDTQYF	TGTGCCAGCAGTCAAGGGACTAGCGGTTTGCCAGATACGCAGTATTTT
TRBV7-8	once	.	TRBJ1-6	CASSSQLGNSPLHF	TGTGCCAGCAGCTCCCAACTCGGGAATTCACCCCTCCACTTT
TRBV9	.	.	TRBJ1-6	CASGGLNSPLHF	TGTGCCAGCGGCGGGCTTAATTCACCCCTCCACTTT
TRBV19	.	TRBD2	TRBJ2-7	CASSRGLAGGIYEQYF	TGTGCCAGTAGTCGTGGACTAGCGGGGGGCATCTACGAGCAGTACTTC
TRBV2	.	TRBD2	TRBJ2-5	CASRAREGTQYF	TGTGCCAGCAGAGCCAGGGAGGGGACCCAGTACTTC
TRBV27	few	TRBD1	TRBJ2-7	CASSPTGTGAYEQYF	TGTGCCAGCAGTCCGACCGGGACAGGGGCCTACGAGCAGTACTTC
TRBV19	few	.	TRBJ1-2	CASRDWSGYTF	TGTGCCAGTCGGGACTGGAGTGGCTACACCTTC
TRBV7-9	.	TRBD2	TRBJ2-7	CASSSQAGGSVEQYF	TGTGCCAGCAGCTCACAAGCGGGAGGGAGCGTCGAGCAGTACTTC
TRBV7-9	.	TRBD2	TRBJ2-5	CASSSLAVKRETQYF	TGTGCCAGCAGCTCACTAGCGGTAAAAAGGGAGACCCAGTACTTC
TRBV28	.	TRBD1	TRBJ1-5	CASSVTGAAQPQHF	TGTGCCAGCAGTGTGACAGGGGCAGCTCAGCCCCAGCATTTT
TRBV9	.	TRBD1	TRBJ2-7	CASSVGQGFNEQYF	TGTGCCAGCAGCGTAGGACAGGGTTTTAACGAGCAGTACTTC
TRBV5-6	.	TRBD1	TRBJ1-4	CASSGTGATNEKLFF	TGTGCCAGCTCCGGGACAGGAGCAACTAATGAAAAACTGTTTTTT
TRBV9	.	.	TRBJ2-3	CASSFRMDTTDTQYF	TGTGCCAGCAGCTTTCGAATGGACACTACAGATACGCAGTATTTT
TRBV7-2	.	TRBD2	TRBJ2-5	CASSLRSGRLQETQYF	TGTGCCAGCAGCTTACGTAGCGGGAGGCTCCAAGAGACCCAGTACTTC
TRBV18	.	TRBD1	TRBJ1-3	CASSPQGAREGNTIYF	TGTGCCAGCTCCCCCCAGGGGGCGAGGGAAGGAAACACTATATATTTT
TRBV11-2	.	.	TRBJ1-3	CASSPDFSGNTIYF	TGTGCCAGCAGCCCAGACTTCTCTGGAAACACCATATATTTT
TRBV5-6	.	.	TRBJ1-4	CASSPTASTNEKLFF	TGTGCCAGCAGCCCAACAGCTTCAACTAATGAAAAACTGTTTTTT
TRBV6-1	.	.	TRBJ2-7	CASSDTWSGTYEQYF	TGTGCCAGCAGTGACACGTGGTCGGGAACCTACGAGCAGTACTTC
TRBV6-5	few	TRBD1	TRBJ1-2	CASRQGAALGGYTF	TGTGCCAGCAGACAGGGGGCGGCTTTAGGTGGCTACACCTTC
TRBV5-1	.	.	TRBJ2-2	CASSVVGTVPGELFF	TGCGCCAGCAGCGTGGTGGGTACAGTTCCCGGGGAGCTGTTTTTT
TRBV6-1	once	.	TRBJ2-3	CASIPGRAGDTQYF	TGTGCCAGTATACCGGGCAGGGCCGGGGATACGCAGTATTTT
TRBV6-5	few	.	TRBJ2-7	CASSKQGRASYEQYF	TGTGCCAGCAGTAAACAGGGTAGGGCGTCCTACGAGCAGTACTTC
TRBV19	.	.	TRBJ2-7	CASSDGIFYEQYF	TGTGCCAGTAGTGATGGCATTTTCTACGAGCAGTACTTC
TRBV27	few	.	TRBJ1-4	CASSWASAGEKLFF	TGTGCCAGCAGTTGGGCCTCAGCGGGGGAAAAACTGTTTTTT
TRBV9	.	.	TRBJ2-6	CASSPRVALSGANVLTF	TGTGCCAGCAGCCCCCGGGTCGCCCTGTCTGGGGCCAACGTCCTGACTTTC